The 17 T cell receptor beta chains below were found in one sample sequenced in a study of cytomegalovirus exposure and HLA in healthy donors. With 60 Vbeta and 13 Jbeta primers, the PCR was carried out. Profiling relied on immunoSEQ multiplex PCR, and the TCRdb table lists in-frame clones only, not all of them. The repertoire holds about 65,000 clones, with less than 65% as singletons. The sample consisted of PBMCs. The receptors were gathered from a man under 40 in good health and CMV-seronegative.

This clone is a singleton in its sample. V gene TRBV30 combines with J gene TRBJ1-2; D is possibly TRBD1 (6 bases). The CDR3 consists of 13 residues. With 4 bases removed from V and 4 bases from J, the gap between germline ends came to 13 bases. The V gene's germline CDR1 is GTSNPN and CDR2 SVGIG (reference sequence). CDR3 amino acids: CAWTEDSLYGYTF. CDR3 coding DNA: TGTGCCTGGACCGAGGACAGCCTCTATGGCTACACCTTC.

The rearrangement links TRBV7-2 to TRBJ2-7; 13 nucleotides match TRBD2. CDR1 is SGHTA, CDR2 FQGNSA, per germline. With 5 bases clipped from V and 2 bases from J, the junction kept 6 bases outside the gene matches. This CDR3 is 16 amino acids long. Written as DNA, the CDR3 is TGTGCCAGCAGCCGGCGGACTAGCGGGGGCCCCTACGAGCAGTACTTC. Its protein is CASSRRTSGGPYEQYF.

This chain connects TRBV6-5 to TRBJ1-1, with 8 bases fitting TRBD1. Germline trimming cut 6 bases from V and 2 bases from J; bases unmatched to any gene: 5. Per germline, CDR1 MNHEY and CDR2 SVGAGI. The CDR3 has 14 residues. CDR3 DNA: TGTGCCAGCAGGATCGGACAGGGAAACACTGAAGCTTTCTTT. This gives the protein CASRIGQGNTEAFF.

Written as DNA, the CDR3 is TGTGCCAGCAGTTATGGTGTGGCGGGTCAAGAGACCCAGTACTTC. Amino acid sequence: CASSYGVAGQETQYF. The chain combines TRBV6-5 with TRBJ2-5; maybe TRBD2 (5 bases). The germline V gene encodes CDR1 MNHEY and CDR2 SVGAGI. CDR3 length: 15 amino acids. Trimming took off 3 bases at V and 2 bases at J, with 13 bases between the two ends.

In its sample, this clone was seen a few times. The same CDR3 arises from other DNA sequences in this sample as well. The rearrangement links TRBV5-1 to TRBJ2-3; 7 nucleotides line up with TRBD1. The CDR3 contains 14 residues. Germline CDR1 is SGHRS and CDR2 is YFSETQ. Losses at the gene ends were 4 bases for V and 2 bases for J; bases not matched to a gene: 4. In DNA form, the CDR3 reads TGCGCCAGCAGCCCAGGGACAGTCACAGATACGCAGTATTTT. This codes for CASSPGTVTDTQYF.

The chain combines TRBV7-9 with TRBJ1-1; D is undetermined. V lost 1 base to trimming and J lost 1 base, with 7 bases between them. Germline CDR1 is SEHNR and CDR2 is FQNEAQ (reference sequence). The CDR3 is 14 residues long. This CDR3 is CASSLDLGNTEAFF. The CDR3 coding sequence is TGTGCCAGCAGCTTAGATCTCGGGAACACTGAAGCTTTCTTT.

This chain connects TRBV4-1 to TRBJ1-1; no reliable D call. Trimming left V 0 bases short and J 5 bases short, with 13 bases between. This CDR3 is built from 15 residues. CDR1 is MGHRA, CDR2 YSYEKL, per germline. CDR3 sequence (DNA): TGCGCCAGCAGCCAAGAACGCGGCCGGGGTACTGAAGCTTTCTTT. It yields the protein CASSQERGRGTEAFF.

This clone has a handful of counts. CDR3 sequence: CSVETSGGAHEQFF. For the CDR3, the DNA is TGCAGCGTTGAAACTAGCGGGGGGGCACATGAGCAGTTCTTC. This sequence joins TRBV29-1 and TRBJ2-1; 13 bases map to TRBD2. This CDR3 spans 14 amino acids. CDR1 and CDR2 (germline): SQVTM, ANQGSEA. V lost 2 bases, J lost 8 bases, and 3 bases stayed unmatched.

This chain connects TRBV7-6 to TRBJ1-6; D is perhaps TRBD1 (6 bases). Trimming cost V 5 bases and J 8 bases, with 16 bases left between them. Looked up from germline, CDR1 is SGHVS and CDR2 is FNYEAQ. The CDR3 loop spans 15 amino acids. In nucleotides, the CDR3 is TGTGCCAGCAGCCCGAGGGGGACACATGATTCACCCCTCCACTTT. Encoded protein: CASSPRGTHDSPLHF. Full variable domain (missing parts from reference TRBV7-6 and TRBJ1-6): GAGVSQSPRYKVTKRGQDVALRCDPISGHVSLYWYRQALGQGPEFLTYFNYEAQQDKSGLPNDRFSAERPEGSISTLTIQRTEQRDSAMYRCASSPRGTHDSPLHFGNGTRLTVT.

As for this clone: The same CDR3 is also encoded by other DNA sequences in this sample. The chain recombines TRBV29-1 with TRBJ1-1; 9 bases match TRBD1. CDR3 length equals 13 residues. Germline V gene lookup returns CDR1 SQVTM and CDR2 ANQGSEA. The junction had 4 bases not matched to a gene; V was cut back by 6 bases and J by 2 bases. For the CDR3, the DNA is TGCAGCGTCCAGACAGGGGGTAACACTGAAGCTTTCTTT. Translation: CSVQTGGNTEAFF.

This clone was recorded a few times. V and J are TRBV30 and TRBJ2-5; 7 bases fit TRBD1. The V segment lost 4 bases and the J segment 2 bases; nucleotides outside the gene matches: 10. The length of the CDR3 is 15 residues. Germline-derived CDR1 and CDR2 are GTSNPN and SVGIG (reference sequence). This CDR3 is CAWIPLGTAQETQYF. CDR3 coding DNA: TGTGCCTGGATCCCGTTGGGGACAGCGCAAGAGACCCAGTACTTC.

The CDR3 protein is CASSGGGVSTDTQYF. The CDR3, as DNA: TGTGCCAGCAGTGGAGGGGGGGTGAGCACAGATACGCAGTATTTT. The chain recombines TRBV2 with TRBJ2-3; weak D call: TRBD2 (7 bases). V gave up 4 bases and J gave up 0 bases, with 11 bases separating them. Germline V gene lookup returns CDR1 SNHLY and CDR2 FYNNEI. This CDR3 is built from 15 residues.

This sequence joins TRBV2 and TRBJ1-2; D is perhaps TRBD1 (5 bases). The V gene's germline CDR1 is SNHLY and CDR2 FYNNEI. The CDR3 contains 13 residues. The V and J ends lost 9 bases and 7 bases respectively, with 18 bases between them. The CDR3 region is CASLGRAITGYTF. CDR3 coding DNA: TGTGCCAGTTTGGGCAGGGCAATTACTGGCTACACCTTC.

The chain joins TRBV9 to TRBJ1-6; D is ambiguous. V lost 2 bases and J lost 0, with 18 bases in between. CDR1 is SGDLS, CDR2 YYNGEE, per germline. This CDR3 comprises 19 residues. The CDR3 sequence: CASSVSGELFGSYNSPLHF. CDR3 nucleotides: TGTGCCAGCAGCGTCTCCGGGGAACTCTTTGGCTCCTATAATTCACCCCTCCACTTT. Full variable domain (rest looked up from reference TRBV9 and TRBJ1-6): DSGVTQTPKHLITATGQRVTLRCSPRSGDLSVYWYQQSLDQGLQFLIQYYNGEERAKGNILERFSAQQFPDLHSELNLSSLELGDSALYFCASSVSGELFGSYNSPLHFGNGTRLTVT.

The rearrangement uses TRBV4-1 and TRBJ2-5; the match to TRBD2 covers 10 bases. The germline V gene encodes CDR1 MGHRA and CDR2 YSYEKL. J gave up 3 bases and V 1 base, and 5 bases lay outside the gene matches. The CDR3 runs 16 residues. The CDR3 reads CASSQVGAGGEETQYF. CDR3 DNA: TGCGCCAGCAGCCAAGTAGGAGCGGGGGGGGAAGAGACCCAGTACTTC.

The chain has TRBV5-1 and TRBJ1-6, with 9 bases that match TRBD1. Germline lookup yields CDR1 SGHRS and CDR2 YFSETQ. The V and J ends lost 0 bases and 10 bases, in that order; junction bases with no gene match: 8. The CDR3 totals 16 residues. The CDR3: CASSLGFGTGNSPLHF. CDR3 bases: TGCGCCAGCAGCTTGGGATTTGGGACAGGGAACTCACCCCTCCACTTT.

This chain connects TRBV5-1 to TRBJ2-5; D gene ambiguous. CDR3 length equals 14 residues. The V gene's germline CDR1 is SGHRS and CDR2 YFSETQ. Trimming took off 0 bases at V and 2 bases at J, with 8 bases between the two ends. In DNA form, the CDR3 reads TGCGCCAGCAGCTTGGGCGTTGCTCAAGAGACCCAGTACTTC. Translation gives CASSLGVAQETQYF.